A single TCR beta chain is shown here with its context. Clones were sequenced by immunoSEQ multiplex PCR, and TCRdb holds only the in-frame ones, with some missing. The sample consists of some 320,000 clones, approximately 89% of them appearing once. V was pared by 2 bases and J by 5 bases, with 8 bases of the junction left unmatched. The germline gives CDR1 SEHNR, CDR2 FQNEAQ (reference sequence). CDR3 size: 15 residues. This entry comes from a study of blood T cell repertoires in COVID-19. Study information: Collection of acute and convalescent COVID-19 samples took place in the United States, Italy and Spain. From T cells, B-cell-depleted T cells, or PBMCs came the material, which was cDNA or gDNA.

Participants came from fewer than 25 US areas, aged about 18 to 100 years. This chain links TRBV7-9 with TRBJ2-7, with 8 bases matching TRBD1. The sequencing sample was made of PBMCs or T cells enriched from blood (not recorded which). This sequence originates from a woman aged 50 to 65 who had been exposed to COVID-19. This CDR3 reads CASSLRAGGLDEQYF. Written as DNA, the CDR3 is TGTGCCAGCAGCTTAAGAGCAGGGGGCTTGGACGAGCAGTACTTC.